Each of the 26 T cell receptor beta chains below was sequenced from the same sample in a study of blood T cell repertoires in COVID-19. This table comes from immunoSEQ multiplex PCR, and its TCRdb copy is limited to in-frame clones, with some not included. The table lists 90,000 or so clones, approximately 86% of them singletons. Material for sequencing was peripheral blood. These receptors were obtained from a man older than 75 with active or convalescent COVID-19.

The rearrangement uses TRBV7-9 and TRBJ1-2; no clear D. The germline V and J ends were trimmed by 5 bases and 8 bases, with 12 bases remaining between them. CDR1 and CDR2 (germline): SEHNR, FQNEAQ (reference sequence). CDR3 length equals 12 residues. In nucleotides, the CDR3 is TGTGCCAGCAGCCCTATCTTCGCGGGCTACACCTTC. It translates to CASSPIFAGYTF. Filled out from reference TRBV7-9 and TRBJ1-2, the complete variable domain reads DTGVSQNPRHKITKRGQNVTFRCDPISEHNRLYWYRQTLGQGPEFLTYFQNEAQLEKSRLLSDRFSAERPKGSFSTLEIQRTEQGDSAMYLCASSPIFAGYTFGSGTRLTVV.

This rearrangement joins TRBV2 to TRBJ2-5; 13 nucleotides line up with TRBD2. Trimming removed 2 bases from V and 5 bases from J; junction bases left unmatched: 17. Germline assignment: CDR1 SNHLY and CDR2 FYNNEI. This CDR3 is 20 amino acids long. The CDR3 loop is CASSEIEPYGTSGIEETQYF. The CDR3 DNA follows: TGTGCCAGCAGTGAAATCGAACCTTATGGGACTAGCGGGATTGAGGAGACCCAGTACTTC. The full variable domain, its missing parts supplied by reference TRBV2 and TRBJ2-5, is EPEVTQTPSHQVTQMGQEVILRCVPISNHLYFYWYRQILGQKVEFLVSFYNNEISEKSEIFDDQFSVERPDGSNFTLKIRSTKLEDSAMYFCASSEIEPYGTSGIEETQYFGPGTRLLVL.

The rearrangement links TRBV6-2 or TRBV6-3 to TRBJ2-7; 9 nucleotides align to TRBD1. CDR3 length equals 15 residues. V lost 5 bases to trimming and J lost 5 bases; unmatched junction nucleotides: 10. Germline V gives CDR1 MNHEY, CDR2 SVGEGT. The DNA for the CDR3 is TGTGCCAGCAGTCCCCGGGACAGGGCTATCAACGAGCAGTACTTC. Translating it yields CASSPRDRAINEQYF.

The chain has TRBV12-3 or TRBV12-4 and TRBJ2-7; 7 positions agree with TRBD1. This CDR3 spans 13 amino acids. The trim removed 8 bases at V and 5 bases at J, leaving 9 bases unmatched. The CDR3 here is CASLSTGLNEQYF. CDR3 nucleotides: TGTGCCAGCCTCTCGACAGGGCTGAACGAGCAGTACTTC.

The rearrangement joins TRBV12-3 or TRBV12-4 to TRBJ2-1; 8 bases match TRBD2. The CDR3 is 13 residues long. With V trimmed by 6 bases and J by 6 bases, 4 bases remained unmatched. The CDR3 nucleotides read TGTGCCAGCAGGGGACTAGAAGCCAATGAGCAGTTCTTC. This codes for CASRGLEANEQFF.

This clone has a single count. This chain links TRBV7-8 with TRBJ1-2; D remains ambiguous. The V end was cut by 1 base, the J end by 4 bases, with 16 bases between. This CDR3 spans 16 amino acids. Germline loops: CDR1 SGHVS, CDR2 FQNEAQ. The CDR3 here is CASSLDFKGRSYGYTF. The CDR3 DNA sequence: TGTGCCAGCAGCTTAGATTTTAAAGGGAGATCCTATGGCTACACCTTC.

This chain uses TRBV20-1 with TRBJ1-5; D perhaps matches TRBD1 (5 bases). The CDR3 is 13 residues long. Germline V gives CDR1 DFQATT, CDR2 SNEGSKA (reference sequence). V lost 3 bases and J lost 4, with 10 bases in between. Here the CDR3 DNA reads TGCAGTGCTAGTCAGGGTAGGAATCAGCCCCAGCATTTT. Translating gives CSASQGRNQPQHF.

J is TRBJ2-3 and V is TRBV6-1, with 9 bases aligning to TRBD1. The CDR3 is 17 amino acids. Looked up from germline, CDR1 is MNHNS and CDR2 is SASEGT. Germline trimming cut 2 bases from V and 6 bases from J; bases unmatched to any gene: 12. Written as DNA, the CDR3 is TGTGCCAGCAGTGAAAGGGGTACAGGGGGCGGTGGGGATACGCAGTATTTT. This encodes CASSERGTGGGGDTQYF.

The chain carries TRBV3-1 (or the pseudogene TRBV3-2) and TRBJ1-6; the D gene is possibly TRBD1 (6 bases). CDR1 and CDR2 from the germline V gene are LGHDT and YNNKEL (reference sequence). This CDR3 is 19 amino acids long. The V end lost 1 base, the J end lost 7 bases, and 23 bases lay between the germline ends. CDR3 residues: CASSQVPRTQGKGNSPLHF. The CDR3 coding sequence is TGTGCCAGCAGCCAAGTCCCCAGGACCCAGGGGAAAGGGAATTCACCCCTCCACTTT.

This chain links TRBV27 with TRBJ2-3; 12 nucleotides agree with TRBD2. V shed 6 bases and J 6 bases; nucleotides not matched to a gene: 1. The CDR3 covers 13 residues. Germline V gives CDR1 MNHEY, CDR2 SMNVEV (reference sequence). CDR3 in amino acids: CASRTSGSDTQYF. The CDR3 nucleotides read TGTGCCAGCAGGACTAGCGGGAGTGATACGCAGTATTTT.

This clone was detected only once. This chain joins TRBV28 and TRBJ2-1, with 7 bases identical to TRBD2. After removal of 7 bases from V and 8 bases from J, the junction contained 11 bases not matched to a gene. This CDR3 is built from 14 residues. Germline loops: CDR1 MDHEN, CDR2 SYDVKM. The CDR3 region is CASTNGRGRDEQFF. CDR3 nucleotides: TGTGCCAGCACGAATGGGAGGGGACGGGATGAGCAGTTCTTC.

The chain employs TRBV5-1 and TRBJ2-1, with TRBD2 as a possible D gene (6 bases). The CDR3 totals 15 residues. Germline V gene lookup returns CDR1 SGHRS and CDR2 YFSETQ. With 2 bases removed from V and 2 bases from J, the gap between germline ends came to 11 bases. Written as DNA, the CDR3 is TGCGCCAGCAGCTTACGCGGGAACCCCTACAATGAGCAGTTCTTC. Its protein is CASSLRGNPYNEQFF.

In its sample, this clone was seen a few times. The chain has TRBV15 and TRBJ2-7; TRBD1 aligns across 7 bases. Trimming cost V 4 bases and J 5 bases; bases outside gene matches: 2. Germline assignment: CDR1 LNHNV and CDR2 YYDKDF (reference sequence). The CDR3 loop spans 12 amino acids. The CDR3 DNA reads as TGTGCCACCAGCAAGACAGGGAACGAGCAGTACTTC. Amino acids: CATSKTGNEQYF. The variable domain in full, completed from reference TRBV15 and TRBJ2-7, reads DAMVIQNPRYQVTQFGKPVTLSCSQTLNHNVMYWYQQKSSQAPKLLFHYYDKDFNNEADTPDNFQSRRPNTSFCFLDIRSPGLGDTAMYLCATSKTGNEQYFGPGTRLTVT.

This clone turned up a few times. The chain links TRBV24-1 to TRBJ2-7, with 8 nucleotides matching TRBD2. In germline, CDR1 is KGHDR, CDR2 SFDVKD. This CDR3 region has 15 residues. The ends lost 5 bases at V and 6 bases at J; junction bases unmatched: 11. The CDR3 loop reads CATSGIRGGLCEQYF. CDR3 DNA sequence: TGTGCCACCAGTGGCATCCGGGGGGGGCTCTGCGAGCAGTACTTC.

The rearrangement uses TRBV19 and TRBJ1-5; the match to TRBD1 covers 10 bases. The J segment lost 0 bases and the V segment lost 8 bases, leaving 10 bases of the junction unmatched. Germline-derived CDR1 and CDR2 are LNHDA and SQIVND (reference sequence). This CDR3 contains 17 residues. For the CDR3, the DNA is TGTGCCAGTTCCGGGACAGGGGCGTCGGATAGCAATCAGCCCCAGCATTTT. The encoded protein is CASSGTGASDSNQPQHF.

The CDR3 DNA follows: TGTGCCAGCAGTGAGGCGCGGGAGGGCCTTAGGTTCTTC. Translated, it gives CASSEAREGLRFF. The gene calls are TRBV2 and TRBJ2-1; 9 positions agree with TRBD2. The CDR3 contains 13 residues. Per germline, CDR1 SNHLY and CDR2 FYNNEI. V gave up 3 bases and J gave up 15 bases; unmatched junction bases: 9.

The DNA of the CDR3 is TGTGCCAGCAGTCGGAACATCAGGGACAGGGGGCTCGTAAATGAGCAGTTCTTC. Translating it yields CASSRNIRDRGLVNEQFF. The chain uses TRBV6-2 or TRBV6-3 and TRBJ2-1; TRBD1 aligns across 12 bases. This CDR3 region has 18 residues. V shed 5 bases and J 7 bases; nucleotides not matched to a gene: 15. The germline V gene has CDR1 MNHEY and CDR2 SVGEGT.

The chain combines TRBV4-3 with TRBJ1-5; D is perhaps TRBD1 (6 bases). Germline-derived CDR1 and CDR2 are LGHNA and YSLEER. The V gene lost 3 bases and the J gene lost 6 bases, with 18 bases spanning the gap. The length of the CDR3 is 16 residues. CDR3 in DNA: TGCGCCAGCAGCCAGACCCCGGACAGAAACGGTCAGCCCCAGCATTTT. It translates to CASSQTPDRNGQPQHF.

The genes are TRBV18 and TRBJ2-3, with TRBD1 identical over 7 bases. Germline values: CDR1 KGHSH, CDR2 LQKENI. V lost 5 bases and J lost 0; bases outside the gene matches: 5. The CDR3 extends over 15 amino acids. CDR3 in amino acids: CASSSRQGSTDTQYF. CDR3 sequence (DNA): TGTGCCAGCTCAAGCCGACAGGGTAGCACAGATACGCAGTATTTT.

Only a few counts were recorded for this clone. The chain is built from TRBV9 and TRBJ2-3, with unresolved D. Germline V gene data show CDR1 as SGDLS and CDR2 as YYNGEE. V lost 0 bases to trimming and J lost 4 bases, with 9 bases between them. This CDR3 spans 14 amino acids. The CDR3 region is CASSVVFSADTQYF. CDR3 in DNA: TGTGCCAGCAGCGTAGTCTTCTCGGCAGATACGCAGTATTTT.

The chain recombines TRBV7-9 with TRBJ1-1, with D perhaps TRBD1 (6 bases). Germline lookup yields CDR1 SEHNR and CDR2 FQNEAQ (reference sequence). V was shortened by 5 bases and J by 7 bases, with 11 bases between the two germline ends. The CDR3 is made up of 12 amino acids. The DNA of the CDR3 is TGTGCCAGCAGCCTTGACAGGAATGAAGCTTTCTTT. Translating gives CASSLDRNEAFF.

The rearrangement joins TRBV9 to TRBJ1-2, with D perhaps matching TRBD1 (5 bases). V lost 1 base, J lost 8 bases, and 18 bases lay in between. Per the germline V gene, CDR1 is SGDLS and CDR2 is YYNGEE. This CDR3 region has 15 residues. CDR3 residues: CASSVRAGRGKGYTF. CDR3 nucleotides: TGTGCCAGCAGCGTAAGGGCAGGGCGGGGAAAGGGCTACACCTTC.

The rearrangement links TRBV27 to TRBJ2-2; the match to TRBD2 covers 12 bases. The CDR3 is 16 amino acids. With 5 bases clipped from V and 4 bases from J, the junction kept 5 bases outside the gene matches. CDR1 and CDR2 (germline): MNHEY, SMNVEV (reference sequence). The CDR3 reads CASSLLAGGLTGELFF. The DNA for the CDR3 is TGTGCCAGCAGTCTACTAGCGGGAGGCCTCACCGGGGAGCTGTTTTTT.

The chain joins TRBV9 to TRBJ1-2, with 9 positions matching TRBD1. Germline values: CDR1 SGDLS, CDR2 YYNGEE. The CDR3 runs to 14 residues. The V and J ends lost 2 bases and 7 bases, in that order; junction bases with no gene match: 6. The CDR3 spells CASSVTGGSFGYTF. The CDR3 region has the DNA TGTGCCAGCAGCGTTACAGGGGGCTCATTTGGCTACACCTTC.

The chain couples TRBV3-1 (or the pseudogene TRBV3-2) to TRBJ1-6; 9 nucleotides agree with TRBD1. V was pared by 0 bases and J by 10 bases, with 7 bases of the junction left unmatched. CDR3 length: 16 amino acids. From germline, CDR1 is LGHDT and CDR2 YNNKEL (reference sequence). DNA for the CDR3: TGTGCCAGCAGCCAAGATTGGACAGGGGCCGGATCACCCCTCCACTTT. Its protein is CASSQDWTGAGSPLHF.

V is TRBV2 and J is TRBJ2-7; 14 nucleotides line up with TRBD2. Germline values: CDR1 SNHLY, CDR2 FYNNEI. This CDR3 has 17 amino acids. V was clipped by 5 bases and J by 3 bases; unmatched bases: 9. The CDR3 spells CASSKNPGLAGVYEQYF. The CDR3 DNA is TGTGCCAGCAGTAAAAACCCGGGACTAGCGGGAGTCTACGAGCAGTACTTC.